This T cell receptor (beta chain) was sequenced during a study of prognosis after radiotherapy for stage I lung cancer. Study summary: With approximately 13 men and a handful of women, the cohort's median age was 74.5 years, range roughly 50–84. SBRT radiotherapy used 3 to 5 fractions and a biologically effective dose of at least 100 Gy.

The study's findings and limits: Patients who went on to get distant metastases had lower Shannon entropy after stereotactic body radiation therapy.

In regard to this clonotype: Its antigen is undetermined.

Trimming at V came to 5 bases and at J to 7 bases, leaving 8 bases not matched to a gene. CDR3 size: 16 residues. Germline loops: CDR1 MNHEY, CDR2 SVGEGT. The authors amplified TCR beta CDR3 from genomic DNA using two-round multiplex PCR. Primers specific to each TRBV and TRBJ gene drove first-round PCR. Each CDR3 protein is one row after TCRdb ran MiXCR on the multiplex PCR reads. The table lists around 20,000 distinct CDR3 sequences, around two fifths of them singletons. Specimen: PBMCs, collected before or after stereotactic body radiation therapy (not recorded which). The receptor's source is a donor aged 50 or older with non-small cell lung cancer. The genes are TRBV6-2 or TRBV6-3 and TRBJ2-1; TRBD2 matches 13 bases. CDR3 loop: CASSKGTSGNSNEQFF. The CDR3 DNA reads TGTGCCAGCAGTAAAGGGACTAGCGGGAATTCGAATGAGCAGTTCTTC.